Below, 32 T cell receptor beta chains from the same sample are listed, as sequenced in a study of radiation and T cells in renal cell carcinoma (dated by TCRdb to the early 2020s). The meaning of the sample's time point label: blood 2 weeks post-SBRT. The sample's treatment or condition label is to be understood as: 15 Gy SBRT to primary tumor, nephrectomy 4 weeks later. Library preparation used the immunoSEQ multiplex PCR assay. The clones in this table, taken by TCRdb from immuneACCESS, are in-frame only. Not every clone is retained; where verified, under half of the shortfall comes from an unresolved V gene, and the cause of the rest is unknown. Across this sample there are just over 150,000 clones, with 87% seen only once. The ten largest clones represent 13% of the sample. The sample here was blood, taken from a patient whose treatment included radiotherapy and nephrectomy. The receptor source for this set is a woman aged 50 to 60 with renal cell carcinoma.

The chain has TRBV19 and TRBJ1-1; maybe TRBD1 (5 bases). The CDR3 is 15 residues long. The germline V and J ends were trimmed by 4 bases and 1 base, with 13 bases remaining between them. Looked up from germline, CDR1 is LNHDA and CDR2 is SQIVND (reference sequence). DNA of the CDR3: TGTGCCAGTAGTACTCGGGACCTTCAGAACACTGAAGCTTTCTTT. Its protein is CASSTRDLQNTEAFF.

The V call is TRBV9, the J call TRBJ2-7, with TRBD1 matching over 7 bases. CDR3 size: 14 residues. The trim removed 4 bases at V and 1 base at J, leaving 5 bases unmatched. In germline, CDR1 is SGDLS, CDR2 YYNGEE. CDR3 DNA: TGTGCCAGCAGCATGGGACAGCCGTCCTACGAGCAGTACTTC. Its protein product is CASSMGQPSYEQYF.

The J gene is TRBJ2-5, the V gene TRBV18; D is unclear. CDR1 and CDR2 from the germline V gene are KGHSH and LQKENI. Trimming shortened V by 8 bases and J by 5 bases, and 15 bases separated the two germline ends. The CDR3 extends over 13 amino acids. The DNA for the CDR3 is TGTGCCAGCACCCTCTCCCTGGGGGAGACCCAGTACTTC. It encodes CASTLSLGETQYF.

The V call is TRBV6-1, the J call TRBJ2-5; weak D call: TRBD2 (5 bases). The CDR3 is 16 residues long. The ends were cut back, 2 bases at V and 2 bases at J, with 15 bases in the middle. Germline CDR1 reads MNHNS; CDR2 reads SASEGT. CDR3 nucleotides: TGTGCCAGCAGTGAAAGCCCAGGTCGGGGTCAAGAGACCCAGTACTTC. Translating gives CASSESPGRGQETQYF.

This clone was detected only a few times. The chain carries TRBV10-2 and TRBJ2-3, with a weak D call TRBD2 (6 bases). The CDR3 loop spans 16 amino acids. Looked up from germline, CDR1 is WSHSY and CDR2 is SAAADI. Trimming removed 3 bases from V and 0 bases from J, with 13 bases in between. CDR3 in amino acids: CASSEGRGTSTDTQYF. The DNA for the CDR3 is TGCGCCAGCAGTGAAGGTCGGGGGACTAGCACAGATACGCAGTATTTT.

This clone was found once. The chain is built from TRBV7-8 and TRBJ2-1, with a tentative D call TRBD2 (5 bases). Per germline, CDR1 SGHVS and CDR2 FQNEAQ. CDR3 length equals 13 residues. Trimming removed 5 bases at V and 3 bases at J, with 8 bases between. CDR3 nucleotide sequence: TGTGCCAGCAGCGCCGGACTCTACAATGAGCAGTTCTTC. This codes for CASSAGLYNEQFF.

This chain uses TRBV6-1 with TRBJ2-2, with D unclear. There are 15 residues in the CDR3. With 9 bases removed from V and 0 bases from J, the gap between germline ends came to 14 bases. The germline gives CDR1 MNHNS, CDR2 SASEGT. The CDR3 loop reads CASSPYRSNTGELFF. The DNA for the CDR3 is TGTGCCAGTTCACCTTACCGATCGAACACCGGGGAGCTGTTTTTT.

This clone appeared a few times. The CDR3 protein is CASIRNRGQGYTF. The CDR3 DNA sequence: TGTGCCAGCATCCGTAACAGGGGGCAGGGCTACACCTTC. The J gene is TRBJ1-2, the V gene TRBV28, with 9 bases lining up with TRBD1. Germline trimming cut 7 bases from V and 8 bases from J; bases unmatched to any gene: 8. This CDR3 is 13 amino acids long. Germline-derived CDR1 and CDR2 are MDHEN and SYDVKM.

This rearrangement joins TRBV4-2 to TRBJ2-2; D ambiguous. The CDR3 has 14 residues. V lost 0 bases, J lost 6 bases, and 8 bases lay in between. The germline V gene has CDR1 LGHNA and CDR2 YNFKEQ. The CDR3 loop is CASSQDHGPGELFF. The CDR3 DNA reads TGTGCCAGCAGCCAAGATCATGGCCCCGGGGAGCTGTTTTTT.

This chain connects TRBV11-2 to TRBJ2-7; possibly TRBD1 for D (6 bases). V lost 0 bases, J lost 2 bases, and 8 bases lay in between. Germline CDR1 is SGHAT and CDR2 is FQNNGV. The CDR3 covers 14 residues. This chain's CDR3 is CASSLEQGPYEQYF. For the CDR3, the DNA is TGTGCCAGCAGCTTAGAACAGGGTCCCTACGAGCAGTACTTC.

This chain joins TRBV14 and TRBJ2-7; 9 positions agree with TRBD1. Germline CDR1 and CDR2: SGHDN and FVKESK. The V and J ends lost 4 bases and 3 bases, in that order; junction bases with no gene match: 4. The CDR3 length is 14 residues. The CDR3: CASSPMDRGYEQYF. The CDR3 nucleotides are TGTGCCAGCAGCCCTATGGACAGGGGCTACGAGCAGTACTTC.

The rearrangement uses TRBV7-2 and TRBJ2-5; no reliable D call. V was clipped by 2 bases and J by 2 bases, with 9 bases between them. CDR3 length equals 14 residues. Per the germline V gene, CDR1 is SGHTA and CDR2 is FQGNSA. This CDR3 reads CASSLRRYQETQYF. The CDR3 DNA reads as TGTGCCAGCAGCTTAAGGCGGTATCAAGAGACCCAGTACTTC. Drawing the rest from reference TRBV7-2 and TRBJ2-5, the complete variable domain is GAGVSQSPSNKVTEKGKDVELRCDPISGHTALYWYRQSLGQGLEFLIYFQGNSAPDKSGLPSDRFSAERTGGSVSTLTIQRTQQEDSAVYLCASSLRRYQETQYFGPGTRLLVL.

This clone was seen a handful of times. This chain links TRBV7-6 with TRBJ1-6; a possible D gene is TRBD1 (5 bases). CDR1 and CDR2 (germline): SGHVS, FNYEAQ. V lost 5 bases and J 5 bases, leaving 10 bases between the germline ends. This CDR3 has 14 residues. CDR3 bases: TGTGCCAGCAGCCGGCGGGGCAATAATTCACCCCTCCACTTT. Translating it yields CASSRRGNNSPLHF.

The chain is built from TRBV2 and TRBJ1-2; perhaps TRBD1 as D (6 bases). Germline values: CDR1 SNHLY, CDR2 FYNNEI. V lost 8 bases, J lost 6 bases, and 19 bases lay in between. The CDR3 contains 14 residues. The CDR3 loop is CASRRSGGLDGYTF. The CDR3 DNA reads TGTGCCAGCCGGCGTAGTGGGGGGCTTGATGGCTACACCTTC.

This clone has just one count. The V gene is TRBV19, the J gene TRBJ2-5; the D gene could be TRBD1 or TRBD2 (5 bases each). The CDR3 is 14 residues long. Per the germline V gene, CDR1 is LNHDA and CDR2 is SQIVND (reference sequence). The ends were cut back, 4 bases at V and 0 bases at J, with 9 bases in the middle. The CDR3 loop reads CASSRGRHQETQYF. The DNA of the CDR3 is TGTGCCAGTAGTAGGGGACGCCACCAAGAGACCCAGTACTTC.

The chain employs TRBV7-9 and TRBJ1-2; D is unresolved. Trimming pared 2 bases from V and 7 bases from J, leaving 20 bases between. From germline, CDR1 is SEHNR and CDR2 FQNEAQ (reference sequence). The CDR3 is 16 residues long. The chain's CDR3 is CASSLLLHNLPFGYTF. CDR3 bases: TGTGCCAGCAGCTTACTCCTCCACAATCTTCCATTTGGCTACACCTTC.

J is TRBJ2-4 and V is TRBV6-6; 7 bases are a match to TRBD2. Germline CDR1 and CDR2: MNHNY and SVGAGI (reference sequence). The CDR3 length is 15 residues. The V segment lost 2 bases and the J segment 0 bases; nucleotides outside the gene matches: 1. The CDR3 DNA sequence: TGTGCCAGCAGTTACAGGGAGGGAGCCAAAAACATTCAGTACTTC. Its protein product is CASSYREGAKNIQYF.

CDR3: CASTKGGNLNNEQFF. In nucleotides, the CDR3 is TGTGCCAGCACCAAAGGGGGAAACCTAAACAATGAGCAGTTCTTC. The rearrangement links TRBV6-5 to TRBJ2-1, with D maybe TRBD1 (6 bases). V dropped 7 bases and J dropped 5 bases, with 18 bases sitting between them. The CDR3 contains 15 residues. Germline CDR1 reads MNHEY; CDR2 reads SVGAGI.

This clone was detected only a few times. This chain joins TRBV29-1 and TRBJ1-2, with D perhaps matching TRBD1 (5 bases). V lost 4 bases to trimming and J lost 4 bases, with 13 bases between them. CDR1 and CDR2 from the germline V gene are SQVTM and ANQGSEA. This CDR3 contains 13 residues. The CDR3 DNA reads TGCAGCGTTGGCGACGGGGGTGGCTATGGCTACACCTTC. It specifies CSVGDGGGYGYTF.

In its sample, this clone was seen a few times. The V call is TRBV29-1, the J call TRBJ1-1, with 7 bases matching TRBD1. This CDR3 spans 12 amino acids. From germline, CDR1 is SQVTM and CDR2 ANQGSEA. The trim removed 7 bases at V and 6 bases at J, leaving 8 bases unmatched. The CDR3 DNA is TGCAGCGCTCTGACAGGGAAGGCTGAAGCTTTCTTT. Its protein product is CSALTGKAEAFF.

This chain joins TRBV5-1 and TRBJ2-2; no clear D gene. Germline V gene sequence: CDR1 SGHRS, CDR2 YFSETQ. Trimming left V 5 bases short and J 5 bases short, with 13 bases between. This CDR3 is built from 14 residues. The CDR3 DNA is TGCGCCAGCAGTGCCACGTTAGAAACCGGGGAGCTGTTTTTT. Encoded protein: CASSATLETGELFF.

The chain joins TRBV18 to TRBJ2-3; the D is unclear. V was clipped by 6 bases and J by 0 bases, with 10 bases between them. The CDR3 covers 14 residues. Germline V CDR1 and CDR2: KGHSH, LQKENI. The CDR3 loop is CASSFQTSTDTQYF. The CDR3 nucleotides read TGTGCCAGCTCTTTCCAAACTAGCACAGATACGCAGTATTTT.

The rearrangement joins TRBV6-1 to TRBJ2-7; 8 positions agree with TRBD2. The J segment lost 2 bases and the V segment lost 3 bases, leaving 3 bases of the junction unmatched. CDR3 size: 14 residues. From germline, CDR1 is MNHNS and CDR2 SASEGT. CDR3 DNA sequence: TGTGCCAGCAGTGATTCGGGGGGGCCCTACGAGCAGTACTTC. Translated, it gives CASSDSGGPYEQYF.

The genes are TRBV18 and TRBJ1-2; the D gene is possibly TRBD1 (5 bases). V lost 0 bases and J 6 bases, leaving 14 bases between the germline ends. CDR3 size: 15 residues. CDR1 is KGHSH, CDR2 LQKENI, per germline. The CDR3 here is CASSPPQGPRDGYTF. CDR3 nucleotides: TGTGCCAGCTCACCACCCCAGGGCCCTAGGGATGGCTACACCTTC. The full variable domain, its missing parts supplied by reference TRBV18 and TRBJ1-2, is NAGVMQNPRHLVRRRGQEARLRCSPMKGHSHVYWYRQLPEEGLKFMVYLQKENIIDESGMPKERFSAEFPKEGPSILRIQQVVRGDSAAYFCASSPPQGPRDGYTFGSGTRLTVV.

This chain connects TRBV7-9 to TRBJ2-7; D possibly corresponds to TRBD1 (5 bases). CDR3 length: 13 residues. The ends were cut back, 2 bases at V and 5 bases at J, with 10 bases in the middle. Germline lookup yields CDR1 SEHNR and CDR2 FQNEAQ (reference sequence). The CDR3 loop reads CASSLSRVNEQYF. DNA for the CDR3: TGTGCCAGCAGCTTAAGCAGGGTAAACGAGCAGTACTTC. Looking up the rest from reference TRBV7-9 and TRBJ2-7 gives the full variable domain: DTGVSQNPRHKITKRGQNVTFRCDPISEHNRLYWYRQTLGQGPEFLTYFQNEAQLEKSRLLSDRFSAERPKGSFSTLEIQRTEQGDSAMYLCASSLSRVNEQYFGPGTRLTVT.

Points on this clone: Other DNA sequences of this sample code for an identical CDR3. The chain employs TRBV15 and TRBJ2-5, with D perhaps TRBD1 (6 bases). The length of the CDR3 is 15 residues. Germline lookup yields CDR1 LNHNV and CDR2 YYDKDF (reference sequence). V was clipped by 0 bases and J by 1 base, with 9 bases between them. The chain's CDR3 is CATSRDQGPQETQYF. CDR3 DNA: TGTGCCACCAGCAGAGATCAGGGGCCCCAAGAGACCCAGTACTTC.

The chain couples TRBV30 to TRBJ1-6; no definite D call. Trimming removed 1 base at V and 6 bases at J, with 13 bases between. CDR1 is GTSNPN and CDR2 is SVGIG in the germline V gene (reference sequence). This CDR3 region has 15 residues. CDR3 loop: CAWSGFSTGNSPLHF. The CDR3 DNA reads TGTGCCTGGAGTGGTTTCTCTACGGGTAATTCACCCCTCCACTTT. Variable domain in full (rest from reference TRBV30 and TRBJ1-6): SQTIHQWPATLVQPVGSPLSLECTVEGTSNPNLYWYRQAAGRGLQLLFYSVGIGQISSEVPQNLSASRPQDRQFILSSKKLLLSDSGFYLCAWSGFSTGNSPLHFGNGTRLTVT.

This chain uses TRBV19 with TRBJ2-3; 7 bases are a match to TRBD1. This CDR3 contains 16 residues. Trimming removed 3 bases from V and 5 bases from J; junction bases left unmatched: 11. Germline CDR1 reads LNHDA; CDR2 reads SQIVND (reference sequence). The DNA of the CDR3 is TGTGCCAGTAGTATGGTGGGTAGGGGGCTAGGAGATACGCAGTATTTT. Amino acid sequence: CASSMVGRGLGDTQYF.

The chain couples TRBV30 to TRBJ1-5; D remains unclear. Trimming took off 2 bases at V and 1 base at J, with 9 bases between the two ends. The CDR3 consists of 14 residues. CDR1 and CDR2 (germline): GTSNPN, SVGIG (reference sequence). The DNA for the CDR3 is TGTGCCTGGAGTCCCGGACGGAGCAATCAGCCCCAGCATTTT. Protein product: CAWSPGRSNQPQHF.

The J gene is TRBJ2-1, the V gene TRBV11-2; no clear D gene. CDR3 length: 14 residues. V was trimmed by 0 bases and J by 5 bases, leaving 8 bases between them. CDR1 is SGHAT and CDR2 is FQNNGV in the germline V gene. CDR3 coding DNA: TGTGCCAGCAGCTTAGATATTGCGGACAATGAGCAGTTCTTC. Translated: CASSLDIADNEQFF.

The V and J genes are TRBV21-1 and TRBJ1-6; the D segment call TRBD1 is taken from the table without a DNA check. TRBV21-1 is an annotated pseudogene. The CDR3 runs to 18 residues. The CDR3 DNA follows: TGTGCCAGCTCGGGGTTGGGGCCTGACAGGGGTGATAATTCACCCCTCCACTTT. As protein: CASSGLGPDRGDNSPLHF.

The chain carries TRBV19 and TRBJ2-3; D might be TRBD2 (7 bases). The CDR3 extends over 13 amino acids. V lost 8 bases and J lost 3, with 12 bases in between. The germline gives CDR1 LNHDA, CDR2 SQIVND (reference sequence). The CDR3 sequence: CASRGAGTDTQYF. The CDR3 DNA follows: TGTGCCAGTCGGGGGGCCGGGACAGATACGCAGTATTTT. The full variable domain, in which reference TRBV19 and TRBJ2-3 provide the parts outside the CDR3, is DGGITQSPKYLFRKEGQNVTLSCEQNLNHDAMYWYRQDPGQGLRLIYYSQIVNDFQKGDIAEGYSVSREKKESFPLTVTSAQKNPTAFYLCASRGAGTDTQYFGPGTRLTVL.